In this sample, the clone carrying this T cell receptor (beta chain) is medium-sized (0.01 to 0.1%). Antigen specificity is unknown. The data belong to a study of T cell repertoires in aging, cancer and after chemotherapy. Study-wide background: The whole study produced a dataset of around 9 million TCR reads.

Study-level results: Age-matched healthy donors had significantly more diverse, less clonal blood TCR repertoires than untreated cancer patients. Rebound thymic output was suggested by rising median generation probability during chemotherapy in each cancer cohort. Hematological cancer patients had lymphoid organ infiltration that may impair thymic emigration or T cell expansion.

Germline lookup yields CDR1 LNHDA and CDR2 SQIVND (reference sequence). The V gene lost 5 bases and the J gene lost 0 bases, with 17 bases spanning the gap. The CDR3 runs to 16 residues. Rearranged V-D-J TRB sequences were amplified with a mixed TRB-A/B primer pool. TCRdb recomputed calls from the multiplex PCR reads with MiXCR, one row per CDR3 protein. This table has fewer than 350 distinct CDR3 sequences, approximately 22% appearing once. Amplification of TCR beta used genomic DNA extracted from peripheral blood. The sequence derives from a human donor with a blood cancer. The V and J genes are TRBV19 and TRBJ2-7; possibly TRBD1 for D (6 bases). Sequenced sample: blood. The CDR3 loop reads CASSPTQGLSSYEQYF. DNA of the CDR3: TGTGCCAGTAGTCCGACTCAGGGGCTGAGCTCCTACGAGCAGTACTTC.